One sample yielded the 21 T cell receptor beta chains listed below, sequenced in a study of shared clonotypes between healthy human individuals. Libraries were prepared by immunoSEQ multiplex PCR; TCRdb keeps only in-frame clonotypes and omits some of them. The data hold over 2 million clones, with 85% to 95% observed a single time. Sequencing was carried out using naive CD4+ T cells from PBMCs. As to subset: CD45RA+ positively selected. The receptors derive from a man aged 18 to 35 in good health. Some clones in this sample may be carry-over from other donors' samples.

In DNA, the CDR3 is TGTGCCAGCAGGCTTTACGTCCAGGTCCAGGGGGAGCAGTACTTC. Translation: CASRLYVQVQGEQYF. The chain couples TRBV6-6 to TRBJ2-7; D is possibly TRBD1 (6 bases). V lost 6 bases and J lost 7, with 22 bases in between. Germline loops: CDR1 MNHNY, CDR2 SVGAGI (reference sequence). The CDR3 consists of 15 residues.

V and J are TRBV28 and TRBJ1-3; a weak D match, TRBD1 (5 bases). This CDR3 spans 16 amino acids. Per the germline V gene, CDR1 is MDHEN and CDR2 is SYDVKM. Trimming removed 5 bases from V and 1 base from J, with 15 bases in between. The CDR3 loop is CASSTKRGSSGNTIYF. For the CDR3, the DNA is TGTGCCAGCAGTACTAAACGGGGGTCTTCTGGAAACACCATATATTTT.

The rearrangement uses TRBV18 and TRBJ2-7; 8 nucleotides match TRBD1. CDR1 is KGHSH, CDR2 LQKENI, per germline. The CDR3 has 15 residues. V dropped 6 bases and J dropped 6; count of bases not matched to a gene: 13. CDR3 sequence (DNA): TGTGCCAGCTCTGAAACCACAGGACAGGGATCCGAGCAGTACTTC. Protein: CASSETTGQGSEQYF.

The chain links TRBV2 to TRBJ1-1; D call uncertain. The V gene lost 10 bases and the J gene lost 4 bases, with 16 bases spanning the gap. The germline gives CDR1 SNHLY, CDR2 FYNNEI. The CDR3 contains 13 residues. Here the CDR3 reads CAISSGRSTEAFF. CDR3 in DNA: TGTGCCATTTCGTCGGGTCGGAGCACTGAAGCTTTCTTT.

The rearrangement joins TRBV7-2 to TRBJ2-7; no firm D call. The ends were cut back, 6 bases at V and 6 bases at J, with 18 bases in the middle. The CDR3 is 14 amino acids. Germline loops: CDR1 SGHTA, CDR2 FQGNSA. As DNA, the CDR3 is TGTGCCAGCAGTCGTTCCCTTGCAGGTGGCGAGCAGTACTTC. Encoded protein: CASSRSLAGGEQYF.

For the CDR3, the DNA is TGTGCCAGCAGCCATGGACTAGCGGGGTTCAATGAGCAGTTCTTC. Translated, it gives CASSHGLAGFNEQFF. The rearrangement links TRBV9 to TRBJ2-1, with 12 bases that match TRBD2. Trimming removed 4 bases from V and 6 bases from J; junction bases left unmatched: 5. Germline V CDR1 and CDR2: SGDLS, YYNGEE. The CDR3 consists of 15 residues. Full variable domain (outside the CDR3, taken from reference TRBV9 and TRBJ2-1): DSGVTQTPKHLITATGQRVTLRCSPRSGDLSVYWYQQSLDQGLQFLIQYYNGEERAKGNILERFSAQQFPDLHSELNLSSLELGDSALYFCASSHGLAGFNEQFFGPGTRLTVL.

This clone was recorded only once. The chain has TRBV30 and TRBJ2-5, with D unresolved. CDR3 size: 12 residues. CDR1 GTSNPN and CDR2 SVGIG come from the germline V gene (reference sequence). Trimming stripped 4 bases from V and 0 bases from J, with 6 bases between. The CDR3 protein is CAWTDHQETQYF. The CDR3 bases are TGTGCCTGGACCGACCACCAAGAGACCCAGTACTTC.

The chain joins TRBV4-1 to TRBJ1-2; D remains ambiguous. The CDR3 is 16 residues long. V shed 0 bases and J shed 3 bases, with 14 bases lying between them. The germline gives CDR1 MGHRA, CDR2 YSYEKL. The CDR3 reads CASSQDRGSRDYGYTF. Written as DNA, the CDR3 is TGCGCCAGCAGCCAAGATCGTGGGTCGCGTGACTATGGCTACACCTTC.

This clone was seen a few times. The CDR3 DNA reads as TGCGCCAGCACTACCAACCCAGGTAATCAGCCCCAGCATTTT. Translated, it gives CASTTNPGNQPQHF. The chain employs TRBV5-1 and TRBJ1-5; D gene unclear. CDR1 is SGHRS and CDR2 is YFSETQ in the germline V gene. Trimming removed 6 bases at V and 4 bases at J, with 14 bases between. The CDR3 sequence is 14 residues long.

As concerns this clone: This sample includes further DNA sequences coding for the same CDR3. This chain uses TRBV5-1 with TRBJ1-2; D unclear. Germline V lookup: CDR1 SGHRS, CDR2 YFSETQ. V was trimmed by 0 bases and J by 7 bases, leaving 7 bases between them. The CDR3 extends over 12 amino acids. CDR3 in amino acids: CASSLDTSGYTF. For the CDR3, the DNA is TGCGCCAGCAGCTTGGATACTAGTGGCTACACCTTC.

V is TRBV7-2 and J is TRBJ2-3; unclear D gene. Looked up from germline, CDR1 is SGHTA and CDR2 is FQGNSA. The CDR3 runs to 14 residues. The V end lost 5 bases, the J end lost 4 bases, and 13 bases lay between the germline ends. CDR3 bases: TGTGCCAGCAGCGTTGGTCTCCTGGCAGATACGCAGTATTTT. It is translated as CASSVGLLADTQYF.

This chain connects TRBV7-2 to TRBJ1-2, with 7 bases lining up with TRBD1. The CDR3 sequence is 14 residues long. V was pared by 1 base and J by 2 bases, with 1 base of the junction left unmatched. Germline V lookup: CDR1 SGHTA, CDR2 FQGNSA. In DNA, the CDR3 is TGTGCCAGCAGCTTAGTGGGACAGAACTATGGCTACACCTTC. This gives the protein CASSLVGQNYGYTF.

The chain joins TRBV6-6 to TRBJ1-5, with D uncertain. Looked up from germline, CDR1 is MNHNY and CDR2 is SVGAGI (reference sequence). The CDR3 is made up of 15 amino acids. V was clipped by 4 bases and J by 0 bases, with 10 bases between them. This CDR3 reads CASSSPPISNQPQHF. The CDR3 nucleotides read TGTGCCAGCAGTTCCCCCCCCATTAGCAATCAGCCCCAGCATTTT.

The V call is TRBV27, the J call TRBJ2-3; weak D call: TRBD1 (6 bases). CDR3 length equals 18 residues. The germline V gene has CDR1 MNHEY and CDR2 SMNVEV (reference sequence). V lost 5 bases, J lost 5 bases, and 26 bases lay in between. CDR3: CASSPTLRTAPAKDTQYF. The DNA of the CDR3 is TGTGCCAGCAGTCCGACCCTGCGGACAGCCCCGGCGAAAGATACGCAGTATTTT.

The rearrangement joins TRBV7-2 to TRBJ1-3; tentative D call: TRBD1 (6 bases). Germline CDR1 SGHTA, CDR2 FQGNSA. The CDR3 runs 13 residues. V lost 1 base, J lost 11 bases, and 12 bases lay in between. The CDR3 here is CASSLDSGAPIYF. The CDR3 DNA reads as TGTGCCAGCAGCTTAGATTCAGGGGCTCCCATATATTTT.

This chain uses TRBV7-3 with TRBJ2-3; 7 bases map to TRBD1. Germline lookup yields CDR1 SGHTA and CDR2 FQGTGA. V was clipped by 6 bases and J by 0 bases; unmatched bases: 9. This CDR3 is built from 16 residues. The CDR3 coding sequence is TGTGCCAGCAGTTCCAGGGGGAAACATAGCACAGATACGCAGTATTTT. Its protein is CASSSRGKHSTDTQYF.

This clone appeared once. V is TRBV5-6 and J is TRBJ2-7; 8 bases align to TRBD1. Germline V gives CDR1 SGHDT, CDR2 YYEEEE. The CDR3 consists of 15 residues. Trimming cost V 0 bases and J 3 bases; bases outside gene matches: 5. Written as DNA, the CDR3 is TGTGCCAGCAGCTTGGCCACACAGGGGGGCTACGAGCAGTACTTC. Its protein product is CASSLATQGGYEQYF.

This chain links TRBV5-1 with TRBJ2-7; 8 bases are shared with TRBD1. The CDR3 consists of 14 residues. Germline lookup yields CDR1 SGHRS and CDR2 YFSETQ. The J segment lost 7 bases and the V segment lost 1 base, leaving 7 bases of the junction unmatched. The CDR3 protein is CASSLYRGEREQYF. CDR3 bases: TGCGCCAGCAGCTTGTACAGGGGGGAGCGGGAGCAGTACTTC.

The chain carries TRBV6-6 and TRBJ1-5; TRBD1 agrees at 8 bases. J was trimmed by 3 bases and V by 6 bases; bases with no gene match: 4. Germline V gives CDR1 MNHNY, CDR2 SVGAGI (reference sequence). The CDR3 runs to 14 residues. The chain's CDR3 is CASRADRDNQPQHF. The CDR3 nucleotides are TGTGCCAGCAGAGCGGACAGGGACAATCAGCCCCAGCATTTT.

This chain links TRBV5-1 with TRBJ1-2; D not certain. V dropped 3 bases and J dropped 4 bases, with 13 bases sitting between them. This CDR3 region has 14 residues. Germline assignment: CDR1 SGHRS and CDR2 YFSETQ. The CDR3 DNA reads as TGCGCCAGCAGCTCCCTGGTGGGAGCCTATGGCTACACCTTC. It encodes CASSSLVGAYGYTF.

This sequence joins TRBV14 and TRBJ1-4, with D possibly matching TRBD1 (5 bases). CDR3 length: 16 residues. Between the trimmed V and J ends, which lost 4 bases and 7 bases, there was a span of 19 bases. Germline CDR1 SGHDN, CDR2 FVKESK. In nucleotides, the CDR3 is TGTGCCAGCAGCCGTGGGAGGGGAAGTGATCCTGAAAAACTGTTTTTT. It encodes CASSRGRGSDPEKLFF.